Listed below are T cell receptor beta chains from one sample, sequenced in a study of blood T cell repertoires in COVID-19. Profiled with immunoSEQ multiplex PCR; TCRdb holds only in-frame clones, not every one. The table has some 190,000 clones, roughly nine tenths seen once; the top ten hold less than 1.5%. Sequences were obtained from peripheral blood. These receptor sequences come from a man aged 25 to 45 with acute or convalescent COVID-19. Each CDR3 is given with its conserved first and last residue. Fields, in order: clone size, J gene, V gene, D gene, CDR3 protein, CDR3 DNA. The D gene is left open where the match is weak. Part of the rows lack a size; the others show once, few, many or a class for expanded clones.

. | TRBJ2-7 | TRBV15 | . | CATSRVEGALPYEQYF | TGTGCCACCAGCAGAGTGGAGGGTGCCCTCCCCTACGAGCAGTACTTC
. | TRBJ1-2 | TRBV5-8 | . | CASSLALNYGYTF | TGTGCCAGCAGCTTGGCCCTAAACTATGGCTACACCTTC
. | TRBJ1-1 | TRBV5-4 | . | CASSLASRRNTEAFF | TGTGCCAGCAGCTTGGCCTCTAGGAGGAACACTGAAGCTTTCTTT
. | TRBJ2-1 | TRBV29-1 | TRBD2 | CSSHRGTSSHNEQFF | TGCAGCTCCCACCGGGGGACTAGCTCCCACAATGAGCAGTTCTTC
. | TRBJ1-3 | TRBV5-1 | . | CASSSGGSGNTIYF | TGCGCCAGCAGCTCCGGGGGGTCTGGAAACACCATATATTTT
. | TRBJ2-2 | TRBV3-1/TRBV3-2 | . | CATHPAGNTGELFF | TGTGCCACCCACCCCGCAGGGAACACCGGGGAGCTGTTTTTT
. | TRBJ2-1 | TRBV5-6 | . | CASSLFGEQFF | TGTGCCAGCAGCCTCTTCGGGGAGCAGTTCTTC
. | TRBJ1-6 | TRBV28 | TRBD1 | CASNKGGGSYNSPLHF | TGTGCCAGCAATAAAGGGGGCGGCTCCTATAATTCACCCCTCCACTTT
. | TRBJ2-5 | TRBV5-6 | . | CASSFTDQETQYF | TGTGCCAGCAGCTTCACAGACCAAGAGACCCAGTACTTC
. | TRBJ1-1 | TRBV7-6 | . | CASSSGLLNTEAFF | TGTGCCAGCAGCTCGGGACTGCTGAACACTGAAGCTTTCTTT
. | TRBJ2-1 | TRBV5-6 | . | CASSLFYEQFF | TGTGCCAGCAGCTTGTTCTATGAGCAGTTCTTC
once | TRBJ2-3 | TRBV6-5 | . | CASRTVAGPTDTQYF | TGTGCCAGCAGGACAGTGGCGGGACCCACAGATACGCAGTATTTT
once | TRBJ2-3 | TRBV5-1 | . | CASSLSGFTDTQYF | TGCGCCAGCAGCTTGTCGGGGTTCACAGATACGCAGTATTTT
. | TRBJ1-6 | TRBV11-2 | . | CASSDVAAPLHF | TGTGCCAGCAGCGATGTCGCGGCACCCCTCCACTTT
. | TRBJ2-1 | TRBV7-9 | TRBD1 | CASSLTGRLYNEQFF | TGTGCCAGCAGCTTGACAGGGCGGCTCTACAATGAGCAGTTCTTC
once | TRBJ2-2 | TRBV7-3 | . | CASSLSLGELFF | TGTGCCAGCAGCTTATCCCTCGGGGAGCTGTTTTTT
. | TRBJ1-1 | TRBV11-2 | . | CASSQQYEAFF | TGTGCCAGCAGCCAACAGTATGAAGCTTTCTTT
. | TRBJ2-7 | TRBV19 | . | CASSIAGVGSYEQYF | TGTGCCAGTAGTATAGCGGGAGTGGGGTCCTACGAGCAGTACTTC
. | TRBJ2-1 | TRBV5-1 | TRBD1 | CASRRTGTGHNEQFF | TGCGCCAGCAGGCGCACCGGGACAGGGCACAATGAGCAGTTCTTC
. | TRBJ1-1 | TRBV4-1 | TRBD1 | CASSQVGQGDAFF | TGCGCCAGCAGCCAAGTAGGACAGGGTGACGCTTTCTTT
. | TRBJ2-3 | TRBV7-2 | . | CASSLDGTTDTQYF | TGTGCCAGCAGCTTGGACGGGACAACAGATACGCAGTATTTT
. | TRBJ1-1 | TRBV3-1/TRBV3-2 | . | CASSLKGEVNTEAFF | TGTGCCAGCAGCCTCAAAGGGGAGGTGAACACTGAAGCTTTCTTT
. | TRBJ2-3 | TRBV7-9 | . | CASSFVEVAGDTQYF | TGTGCCAGCAGCTTCGTCGAGGTGGCGGGAGATACGCAGTATTTT
. | TRBJ1-2 | TRBV5-1 | TRBD1 | CASSLTGAANYGYTF | TGCGCCAGCAGCTTGACAGGGGCAGCTAACTATGGCTACACCTTC
. | TRBJ2-5 | TRBV15 | . | CATSRDRETQYF | TGTGCCACCAGCAGAGATAGAGAGACCCAGTACTTC
. | TRBJ2-2 | TRBV9 | . | CASSVGAVRRGGELFF | TGTGCCAGCAGCGTAGGGGCGGTCAGGCGGGGCGGGGAGCTGTTTTTT
. | TRBJ1-1 | TRBV28 | . | CASTGSMNTEAFF | TGTGCCAGCACGGGTTCCATGAACACTGAAGCTTTCTTT
. | TRBJ1-5 | TRBV19 | . | CASNPGRDNQPQHF | TGTGCCAGTAACCCCGGACGGGACAATCAGCCCCAGCATTTT
. | TRBJ1-4 | TRBV5-1 | TRBD1 | CASSGRDREKLFF | TGCGCCAGCAGCGGGAGGGACAGGGAAAAACTGTTTTTT
. | TRBJ2-1 | TRBV5-1 | TRBD2 | CASSLSGGSSYNEQFF | TGCGCCAGCAGTCTGAGCGGGGGGAGCTCCTACAATGAGCAGTTCTTC
. | TRBJ2-3 | TRBV5-1 | TRBD2 | CASSSGTSQVGDTQYF | TGCGCCAGCAGCTCAGGGACTAGCCAAGTTGGAGATACGCAGTATTTT
once | TRBJ1-1 | TRBV5-1 | TRBD1 | CASSTGTGTNTEAFF | TGCGCCAGCAGCACCGGGACAGGGACGAACACTGAAGCTTTCTTT
. | TRBJ2-3 | TRBV3-1/TRBV3-2 | . | CASSPTGTDTQYF | TGTGCCAGCAGTCCAACGGGCACAGATACGCAGTATTTT
few | TRBJ1-1 | TRBV30 | TRBD1 | CAWTGQGLLSFF | TGTGCCTGGACGGGACAGGGCCTTCTTAGTTTCTTT
. | TRBJ1-2 | TRBV21-1 | . | CASSRGSGGVNYGYTF | TGTGCCAGCAGCAGAGGTTCGGGGGGAGTGAACTATGGCTACACCTTC
. | TRBJ1-3 | TRBV27 | . | CASSPHGRESSGNTIYF | TGTGCCAGCAGTCCCCACGGACGGGAGAGCTCTGGAAACACCATATATTTT
. | TRBJ1-6 | TRBV30 | . | CAWNPARVDNSPLHF | TGTGCCTGGAACCCTGCCAGGGTGGATAATTCACCCCTCCACTTT
. | TRBJ2-2 | TRBV5-4 | TRBD2 | CASSPKGLAMGELFF | TGTGCCAGCAGCCCTAAGGGACTAGCGATGGGGGAGCTGTTTTTT
once | TRBJ1-5 | TRBV5-6 | TRBD1 | CASSLWGTGVNQPQHF | TGTGCCAGCAGCTTGTGGGGGACAGGGGTCAATCAGCCCCAGCATTTT
. | TRBJ2-3 | TRBV6-6 | . | CASSNPSVDTQYF | TGTGCCAGCAGTAACCCTAGCGTAGATACGCAGTATTTT
. | TRBJ2-1 | TRBV3-1/TRBV3-2 | . | CASSQVASGSTFF | .
. | TRBJ1-4 | TRBV7-6 | . | CASSLGLPAGTNEKLFF | TGTGCCAGCAGCTTAGGACTCCCTGCGGGGACTAATGAAAAACTGTTTTTT
once | TRBJ2-1 | TRBV4-1 | TRBD2 | CASSQETSGSHGLEQFF | TGCGCCAGCAGCCAAGAGACTAGCGGGAGCCATGGGTTAGAGCAGTTCTTC
few | TRBJ2-2 | TRBV18 | TRBD2 | CASSPPGLAGGTGELFF | TGTGCCAGCTCACCACCGGGACTAGCGGGAGGCACCGGGGAGCTGTTTTTT
. | TRBJ2-7 | TRBV25-1 | . | CASTDSGVAYEQYF | TGTGCCAGCACGGATTCAGGGGTTGCCTACGAGCAGTACTTC
. | TRBJ1-4 | TRBV15 | . | CATSRQDHGEKLFF | TGTGCCACCAGCAGACAGGATCATGGGGAAAAACTGTTTTTT
. | TRBJ1-2 | TRBV3-1/TRBV3-2 | . | CASSQGAPGYTF | TGTGCCAGCAGCCAAGGGGCCCCCGGCTACACCTTC